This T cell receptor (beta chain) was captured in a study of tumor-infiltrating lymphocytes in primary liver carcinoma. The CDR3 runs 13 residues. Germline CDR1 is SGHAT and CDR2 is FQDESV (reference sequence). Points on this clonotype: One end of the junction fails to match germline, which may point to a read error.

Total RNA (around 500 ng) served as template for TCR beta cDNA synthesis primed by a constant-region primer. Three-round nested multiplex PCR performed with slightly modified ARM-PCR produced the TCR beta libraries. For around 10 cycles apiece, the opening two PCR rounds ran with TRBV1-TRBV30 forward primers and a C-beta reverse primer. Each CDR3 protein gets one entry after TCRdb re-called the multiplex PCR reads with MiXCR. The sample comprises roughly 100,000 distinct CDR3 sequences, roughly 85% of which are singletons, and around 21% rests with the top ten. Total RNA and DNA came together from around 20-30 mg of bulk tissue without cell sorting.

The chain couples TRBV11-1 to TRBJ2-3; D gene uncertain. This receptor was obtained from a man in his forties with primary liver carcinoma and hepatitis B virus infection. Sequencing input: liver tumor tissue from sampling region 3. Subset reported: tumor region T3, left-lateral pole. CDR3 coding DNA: TGTGCAAGCAGCTTTATTAGTACAGATATGCAGTATTTT. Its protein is CASSFISTDMQYF. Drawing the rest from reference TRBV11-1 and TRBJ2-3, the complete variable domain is EAEVAQSPRYKITEKSQAVAFWCDPISGHATLYWYRQILGQGPELLVQFQDESVVDDSQLPKDRFSAERLKGVDSTLKIQPAELGDSAMYLCASSFISTDMQYFGPGTRLTVL.